Here is one T cell receptor beta chain with its context. The treatment was: some 20 received Ad26.COV2.S at low or high dose, single or two shots; about 5 received placebo; per-sample allocation not given. All samples were drawn on day 63, counting from the first vaccine or placebo injection. Aged 18-55 years, donor was enrolled in Boston in about 2020. The CDR3 is made up of 14 amino acids. This entry is derived from a study of Ad26.COV2.S vaccination and SARS-CoV-2 variants. Study summary: Donor allocation was to the COV1001 Ad26.COV2.S trial arm. Intramuscular Ad26.COV2.S at 5x10^10 or 1x10^11 viral particles.

Some clones are missing from TCRdb's copy, which holds only in-frame ones; the method was immunoSEQ multiplex PCR. The table records about 330,000 clones, 90% of them present only once. The chain links TRBV21-1 to TRBJ1-2. TRBV21-1 is a listed pseudogene. The source was peripheral blood, collected in a trial of Ad26.COV2.S vaccine versus placebo. This receptor was identified in a person between 18 and 59 years old who received the Ad26.COV2.S COVID-19 vaccine or a placebo. CDR3 sequence (DNA): TGTGCCACCTCCGGCGTTCCTGGGAGCTATGGCTACACCTTC. It yields the protein CATSGVPGSYGYTF.